This T cell receptor (beta chain) was captured by sequencing in a study of blood T cells in healthy people across ages. Study-level findings and limits: In these data, TCR beta diversity tracked strongly with naive T cell percentage.

CDR3 size: 16 residues. In germline, CDR1 is SEHNR, CDR2 FQNEAQ (reference sequence). In regard to this clonotype: The antigen is unknown. Being one base from a much bigger clone, this may be a read error.

The second PCR ran roughly 7 to 12 cycles with a sample-barcoded 5' primer and J-beta primers. TCRdb called the 5' RACE reads again in MiXCR, with one record for every CDR3 protein. The sample contains 580,000 or so distinct CDR3 sequences, 45% to 55% of which appear only once. Healthy Caucasians from Russia aged about 6 to 95 served as donors. Total RNA was extracted at no less than 6 micrograms per sample. Sequences were obtained from blood. The V and J genes are TRBV7-9 and TRBJ1-2, with D maybe TRBD1 (5 bases). The clonotype originates from a man older than 75 in good health. The CDR3 DNA sequence: TGTGCCGGCAGCCCGCTTCCACAAGGGGAGTGGGATGGCTACACCTTC. Translating gives CAGSPLPQGEWDGYTF.